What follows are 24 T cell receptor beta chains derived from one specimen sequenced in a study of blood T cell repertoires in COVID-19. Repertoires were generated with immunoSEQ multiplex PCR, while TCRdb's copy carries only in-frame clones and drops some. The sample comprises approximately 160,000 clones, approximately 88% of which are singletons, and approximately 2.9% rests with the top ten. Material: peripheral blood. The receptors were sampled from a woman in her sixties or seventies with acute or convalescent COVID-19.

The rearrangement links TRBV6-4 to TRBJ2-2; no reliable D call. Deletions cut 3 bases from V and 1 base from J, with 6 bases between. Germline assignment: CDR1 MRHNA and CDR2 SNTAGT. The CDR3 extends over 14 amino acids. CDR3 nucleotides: TGTGCCAGCAGTGAGGGCAGGAACACCGGGGAGCTGTTTTTT. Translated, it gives CASSEGRNTGELFF.

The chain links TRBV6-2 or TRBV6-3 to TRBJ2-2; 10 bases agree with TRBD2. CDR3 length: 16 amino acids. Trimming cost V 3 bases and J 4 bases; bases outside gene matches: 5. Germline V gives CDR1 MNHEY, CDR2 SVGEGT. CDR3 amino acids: CASSYKAGGATGELFF. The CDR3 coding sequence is TGTGCCAGCAGTTATAAAGCGGGGGGGGCCACCGGGGAGCTGTTTTTT.

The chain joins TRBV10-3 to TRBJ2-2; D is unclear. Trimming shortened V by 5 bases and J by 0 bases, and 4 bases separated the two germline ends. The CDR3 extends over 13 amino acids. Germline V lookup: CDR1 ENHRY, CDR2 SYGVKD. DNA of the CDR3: TGTGCCATCAGTCGGTCGAACACCGGGGAGCTGTTTTTT. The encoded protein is CAISRSNTGELFF.

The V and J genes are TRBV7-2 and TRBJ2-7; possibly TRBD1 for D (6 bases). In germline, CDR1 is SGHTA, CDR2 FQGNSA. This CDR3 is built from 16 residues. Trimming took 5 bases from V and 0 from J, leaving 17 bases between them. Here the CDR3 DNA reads TGTGCCAGCAGCCCACTCGACAGGCCTAGCTCCTACGAGCAGTACTTC. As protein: CASSPLDRPSSYEQYF.

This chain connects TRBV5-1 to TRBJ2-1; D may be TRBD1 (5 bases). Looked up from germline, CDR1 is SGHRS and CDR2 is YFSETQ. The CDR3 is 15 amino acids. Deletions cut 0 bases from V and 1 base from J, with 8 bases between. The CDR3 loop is CASSLDRTSYNEQFF. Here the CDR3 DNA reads TGCGCCAGCAGCTTGGACAGGACGTCCTACAATGAGCAGTTCTTC.

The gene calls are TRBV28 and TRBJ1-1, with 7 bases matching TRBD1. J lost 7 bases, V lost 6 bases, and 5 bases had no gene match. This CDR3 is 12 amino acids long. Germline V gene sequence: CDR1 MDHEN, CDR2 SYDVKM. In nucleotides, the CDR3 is TGTGCCAGCAGGACAGGGCCCCTTGAAGCTTTCTTT. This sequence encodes CASRTGPLEAFF. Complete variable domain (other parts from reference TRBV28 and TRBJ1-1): DVKVTQSSRYLVKRTGEKVFLECVQDMDHENMFWYRQDPGLGLRLIYFSYDVKMKEKGDIPEGYSVSREKKERFSLILESASTNQTSMYLCASRTGPLEAFFGQGTRLTVV.

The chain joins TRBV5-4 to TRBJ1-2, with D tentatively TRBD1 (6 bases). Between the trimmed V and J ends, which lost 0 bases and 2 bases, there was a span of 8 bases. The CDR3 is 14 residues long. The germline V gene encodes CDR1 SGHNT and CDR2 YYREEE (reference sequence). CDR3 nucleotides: TGTGCCAGCAGCTTGGCTGGGACAAACTATGGCTACACCTTC. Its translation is CASSLAGTNYGYTF.

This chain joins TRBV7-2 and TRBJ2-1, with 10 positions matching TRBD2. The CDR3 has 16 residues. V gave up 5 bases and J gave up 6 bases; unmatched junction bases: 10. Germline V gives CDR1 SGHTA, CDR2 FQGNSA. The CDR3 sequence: CASSPRAGGRVNEQFF. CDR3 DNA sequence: TGTGCCAGCAGCCCTCGAGCGGGGGGGCGGGTCAATGAGCAGTTCTTC.

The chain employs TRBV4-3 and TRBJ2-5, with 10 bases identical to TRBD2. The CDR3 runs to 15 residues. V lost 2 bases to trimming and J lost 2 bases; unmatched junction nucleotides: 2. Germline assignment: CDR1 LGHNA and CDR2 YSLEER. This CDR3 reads CASSQLAGAQETQYF. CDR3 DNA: TGCGCCAGCAGCCAACTAGCGGGGGCGCAAGAGACCCAGTACTTC.

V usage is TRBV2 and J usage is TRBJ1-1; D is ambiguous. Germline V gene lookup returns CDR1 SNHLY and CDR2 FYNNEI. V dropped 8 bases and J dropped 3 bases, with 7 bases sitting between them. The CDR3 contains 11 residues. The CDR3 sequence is CASGLHTEAFF. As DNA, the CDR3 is TGTGCCAGCGGGCTCCACACTGAAGCTTTCTTT. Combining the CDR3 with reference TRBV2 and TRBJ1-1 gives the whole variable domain EPEVTQTPSHQVTQMGQEVILRCVPISNHLYFYWYRQILGQKVEFLVSFYNNEISEKSEIFDDQFSVERPDGSNFTLKIRSTKLEDSAMYFCASGLHTEAFFGQGTRLTVV.

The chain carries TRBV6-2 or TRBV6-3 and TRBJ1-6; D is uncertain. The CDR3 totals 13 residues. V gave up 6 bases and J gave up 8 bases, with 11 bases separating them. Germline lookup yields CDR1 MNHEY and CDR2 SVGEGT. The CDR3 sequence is CASSTTRDSPLHF. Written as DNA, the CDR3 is TGTGCCAGCAGCACGACTAGAGATTCACCCCTCCACTTT.

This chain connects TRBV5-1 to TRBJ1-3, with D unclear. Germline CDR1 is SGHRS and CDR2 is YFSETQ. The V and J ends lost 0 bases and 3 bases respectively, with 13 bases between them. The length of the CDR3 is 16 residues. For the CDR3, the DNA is TGCGCCAGCAGCTTGGCCGGAGGATTCCTTGGAAACACCATATATTTT. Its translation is CASSLAGGFLGNTIYF.

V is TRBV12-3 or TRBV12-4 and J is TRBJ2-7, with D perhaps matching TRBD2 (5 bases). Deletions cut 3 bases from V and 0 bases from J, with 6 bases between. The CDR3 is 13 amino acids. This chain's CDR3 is CASSFGVSYEQYF. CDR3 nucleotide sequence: TGTGCCAGCAGTTTCGGGGTCTCCTACGAGCAGTACTTC.

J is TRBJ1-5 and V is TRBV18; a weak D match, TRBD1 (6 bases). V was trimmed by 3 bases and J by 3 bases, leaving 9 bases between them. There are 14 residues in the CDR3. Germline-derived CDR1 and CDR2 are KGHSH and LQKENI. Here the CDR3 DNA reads TGTGCCAGCTCACCGCGACAGGTCAATCAGCCCCAGCATTTT. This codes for CASSPRQVNQPQHF.

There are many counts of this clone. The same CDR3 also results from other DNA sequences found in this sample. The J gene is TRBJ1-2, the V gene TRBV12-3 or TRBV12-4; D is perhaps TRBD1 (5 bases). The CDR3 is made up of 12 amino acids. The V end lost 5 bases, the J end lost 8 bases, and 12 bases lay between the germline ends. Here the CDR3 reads CASSLRVYGYTF. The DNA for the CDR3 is TGTGCCAGCAGTCTCAGGGTTTACGGCTACACCTTC.

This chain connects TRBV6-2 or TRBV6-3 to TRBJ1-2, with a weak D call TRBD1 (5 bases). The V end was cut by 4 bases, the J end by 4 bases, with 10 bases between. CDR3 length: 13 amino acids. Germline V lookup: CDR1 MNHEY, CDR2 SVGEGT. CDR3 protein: CASSSGRVYGYTF. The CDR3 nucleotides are TGTGCCAGCAGTTCCGGCAGGGTCTATGGCTACACCTTC.

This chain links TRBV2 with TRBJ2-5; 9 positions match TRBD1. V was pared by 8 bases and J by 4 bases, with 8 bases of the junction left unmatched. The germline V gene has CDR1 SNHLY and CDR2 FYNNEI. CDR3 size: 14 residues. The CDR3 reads CASRRGQGRETQYF. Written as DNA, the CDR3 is TGTGCCAGCCGGCGAGGACAGGGGAGAGAGACCCAGTACTTC.

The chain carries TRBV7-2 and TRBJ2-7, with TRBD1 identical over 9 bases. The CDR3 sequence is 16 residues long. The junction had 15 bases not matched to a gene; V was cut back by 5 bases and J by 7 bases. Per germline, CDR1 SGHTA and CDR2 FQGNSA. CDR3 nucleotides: TGTGCCAGCAGCGCCGGGACAGGGTTTTCGAAGTGGGAGCAGTACTTC. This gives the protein CASSAGTGFSKWEQYF.

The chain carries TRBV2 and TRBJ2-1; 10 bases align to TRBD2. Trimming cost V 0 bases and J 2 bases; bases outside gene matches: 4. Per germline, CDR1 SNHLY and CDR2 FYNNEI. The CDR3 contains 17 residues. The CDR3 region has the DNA TGTGCCAGCAGTGAAGCGGACACTAGCGGGACCTACAATGAGCAGTTCTTC. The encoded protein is CASSEADTSGTYNEQFF. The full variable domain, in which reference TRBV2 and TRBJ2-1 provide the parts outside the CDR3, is EPEVTQTPSHQVTQMGQEVILRCVPISNHLYFYWYRQILGQKVEFLVSFYNNEISEKSEIFDDQFSVERPDGSNFTLKIRSTKLEDSAMYFCASSEADTSGTYNEQFFGPGTRLTVL.

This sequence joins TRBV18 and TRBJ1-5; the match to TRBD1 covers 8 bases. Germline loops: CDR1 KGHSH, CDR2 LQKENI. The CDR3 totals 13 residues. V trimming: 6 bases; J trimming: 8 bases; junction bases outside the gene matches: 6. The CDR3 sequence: CASSDRGVKPQHF. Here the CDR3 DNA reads TGTGCCAGCTCTGACAGGGGAGTTAAGCCCCAGCATTTT. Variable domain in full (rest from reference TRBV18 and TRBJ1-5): NAGVMQNPRHLVRRRGQEARLRCSPMKGHSHVYWYRQLPEEGLKFMVYLQKENIIDESGMPKERFSAEFPKEGPSILRIQQVVRGDSAAYFCASSDRGVKPQHFGDGTRLSIL.

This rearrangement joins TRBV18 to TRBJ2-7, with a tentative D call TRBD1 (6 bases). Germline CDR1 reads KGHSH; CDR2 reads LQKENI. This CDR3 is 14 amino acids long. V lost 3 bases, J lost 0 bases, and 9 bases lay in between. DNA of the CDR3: TGTGCCAGCTCACCGGAGACAGGCTCCTACGAGCAGTACTTC. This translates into CASSPETGSYEQYF.

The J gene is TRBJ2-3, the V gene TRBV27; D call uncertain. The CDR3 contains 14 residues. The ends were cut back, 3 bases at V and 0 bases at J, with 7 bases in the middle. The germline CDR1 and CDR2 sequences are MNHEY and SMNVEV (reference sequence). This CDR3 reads CASSFISSTDTQYF. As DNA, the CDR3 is TGTGCCAGCAGTTTTATCTCGAGCACAGATACGCAGTATTTT.

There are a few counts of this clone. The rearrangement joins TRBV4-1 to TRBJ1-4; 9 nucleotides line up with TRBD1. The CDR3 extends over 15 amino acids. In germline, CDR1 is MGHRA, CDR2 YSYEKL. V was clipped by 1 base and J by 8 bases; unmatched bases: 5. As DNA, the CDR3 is TGCGCCAGCAGCCAAGTGGGGACAGGGCGCGAAAAACTGTTTTTT. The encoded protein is CASSQVGTGREKLFF.

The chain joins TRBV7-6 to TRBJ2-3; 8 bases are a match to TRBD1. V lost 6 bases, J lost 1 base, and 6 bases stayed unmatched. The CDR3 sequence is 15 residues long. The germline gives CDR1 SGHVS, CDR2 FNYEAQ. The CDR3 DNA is TGTGCCAGCAGTTTCCAGGGGGCAGGCACAGATACGCAGTATTTT. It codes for CASSFQGAGTDTQYF.